The clone carrying this T cell receptor beta chain was counted ten times or more. Time point denoted: persistent/refractory GD, antithyroid drugs over 5 years with positive TRAb. There was RNA extracted from PBMCs, and the TCR library was made from it. The entry originates in a study of regulatory T cells in long-lasting Graves disease. V was pared by 6 bases and J by 5 bases, with 7 bases between. The CDR3 contains 11 residues. Arm-PCR of CDR3 regions with iRepertoire HTBI primers generated TCR beta libraries. TCRdb re-called the multiplex PCR reads through MiXCR, storing one row per CDR3 protein. The sample lists hundreds of thousands of distinct CDR3 sequences, 30% occurring once.

This sequence originates from a female donor with Graves disease. The sequencing here drew on peripheral blood mononuclear cells (PBMCs), taken when the disease was refractory, from a patient treated with antithyroid drugs. This chain uses TRBV12-3 or TRBV12-4 with TRBJ2-5; no firm D call. CDR3 protein: CASSFAETQYF. CDR3 nucleotide sequence: TGTGCCAGCAGCTTCGCCGAGACCCAGTACTTC.